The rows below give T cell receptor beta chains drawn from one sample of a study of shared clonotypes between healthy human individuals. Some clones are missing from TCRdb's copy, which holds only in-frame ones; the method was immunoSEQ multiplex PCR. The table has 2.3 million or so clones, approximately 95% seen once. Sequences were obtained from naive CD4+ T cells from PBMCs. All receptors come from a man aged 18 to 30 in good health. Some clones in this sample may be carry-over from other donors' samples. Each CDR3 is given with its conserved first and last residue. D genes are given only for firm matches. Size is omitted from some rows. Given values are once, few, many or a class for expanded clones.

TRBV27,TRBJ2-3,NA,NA,CASSFQFSDTQYF,TGTGCCAGCAGTTTCCAGTTCTCGGATACGCAGTATTTT
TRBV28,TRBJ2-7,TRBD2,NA,CASSFFMGLAVYEQYF,TGTGCCAGCAGTTTTTTTATGGGACTAGCGGTATACGAGCAGTACTTC
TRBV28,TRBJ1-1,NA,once,CASRKTEAFF,TGTGCCAGCAGGAAAACTGAAGCTTTCTTT
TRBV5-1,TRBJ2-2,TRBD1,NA,CASSLGTGPGELFF,TGCGCCAGCAGCTTGGGGACAGGTCCCGGGGAGCTGTTTTTT
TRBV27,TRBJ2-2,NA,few,CASRQRSGELFF,TGTGCCAGCAGACAGAGATCCGGGGAGCTGTTTTTT
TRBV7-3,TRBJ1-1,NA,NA,CASSLYGGTEAFF,TGTGCCAGCAGCTTATACGGGGGAACTGAAGCTTTCTTT
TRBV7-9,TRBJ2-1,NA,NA,CASSFPEQFF,TGTGCCAGCAGCTTTCCTGAGCAGTTCTTC
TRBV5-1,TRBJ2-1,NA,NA,CASSPVGRGRNNEQFF,TGCGCCAGCAGCCCCGTAGGTAGGGGCAGGAACAATGAGCAGTTCTTC
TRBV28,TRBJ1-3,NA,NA,CASRLTGTSGNTIYF,TGTGCCAGCAGGCTGACAGGTACCTCTGGAAACACCATATATTTT
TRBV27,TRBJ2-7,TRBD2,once,CASSFRLGLAGGPPYEQYF,TGTGCCAGCAGTTTTCGGCTGGGACTAGCGGGAGGGCCTCCCTACGAGCAGTACTTC
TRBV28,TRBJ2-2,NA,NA,CASSLGTGELFF,TGTGCCAGTTCTCTGGGAACCGGGGAGCTGTTTTTT
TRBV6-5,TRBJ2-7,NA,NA,CASSYSTGRSYEQYF,TGTGCCAGCAGTTACTCGACAGGACGCTCCTACGAGCAGTACTTC
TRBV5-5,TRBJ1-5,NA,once,CASSIGPHRGNQPQHF,TGTGCCAGCAGCATAGGACCCCACCGAGGGAATCAGCCCCAGCATTTT
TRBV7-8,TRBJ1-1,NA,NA,CASSLEGRYTEAFF,TGTGCCAGCAGCTTAGAGGGACGGTACACTGAAGCTTTCTTT
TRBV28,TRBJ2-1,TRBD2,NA,CASRLAGDFYEQFF,TGTGCCAGTAGGTTGGCGGGAGATTTCTATGAGCAGTTCTTC
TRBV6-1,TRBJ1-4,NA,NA,CASRTGTVNEKLFF,TGTGCCAGTAGAACCGGGACGGTTAATGAAAAACTGTTTTTT
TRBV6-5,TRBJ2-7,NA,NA,CASSYSWTENYEQYF,TGTGCCAGCAGTTACTCGTGGACGGAAAACTACGAGCAGTACTTC
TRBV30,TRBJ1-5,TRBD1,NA,CAWSYKQGARGNQPQHF,TGTGCCTGGAGTTACAAACAGGGGGCAAGGGGCAATCAGCCCCAGCATTTT
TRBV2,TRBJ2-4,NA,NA,CASSEPGSLAKNIQYF,TGTGCCAGCAGCGAACCGGGCAGTCTAGCCAAAAACATTCAGTACTTC
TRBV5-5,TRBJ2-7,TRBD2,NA,CASSLLAGATYEQYF,TGTGCCAGCAGCCTTCTAGCGGGAGCTACCTACGAGCAGTACTTC
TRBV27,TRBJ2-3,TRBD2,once,CASSGRADTQYF,TGTGCCAGCAGTGGGAGGGCAGATACGCAGTATTTT
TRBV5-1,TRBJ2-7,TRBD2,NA,CASSLDSGSSYEQYF,TGCGCCAGCAGCTTGGATAGCGGGAGTTCCTACGAGCAGTACTTC
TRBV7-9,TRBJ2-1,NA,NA,CASSRAAYNEQFF,TGTGCCAGCAGCAGGGCGGCTTACAATGAGCAGTTCTTC
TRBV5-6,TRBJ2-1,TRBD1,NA,CASSALQGAGHNEQFF,TGTGCCAGCAGCGCTCTCCAGGGGGCGGGCCACAATGAGCAGTTCTTC
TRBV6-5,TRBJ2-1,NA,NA,CASSRPSYEQFF,TGTGCCAGCAGTCGTCCTAGCTATGAGCAGTTCTTC
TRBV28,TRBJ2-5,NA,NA,CASSGGAGETQYF,TGTGCCAGCAGTGGGGGCGCCGGGGAGACCCAGTACTTC
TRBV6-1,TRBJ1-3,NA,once,CASSGQISGNTIYF,TGTGCCAGCAGTGGCCAGATCTCTGGAAACACCATATATTTT
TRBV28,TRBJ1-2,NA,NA,CASSLTNYGYTF,TGTGCCAGCAGTTTAACCAACTATGGCTACACCTTC
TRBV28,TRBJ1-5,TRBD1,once,CASTLGQGRNQPQHF,TGTGCCAGCACCTTAGGACAGGGGAGGAATCAGCCCCAGCATTTT
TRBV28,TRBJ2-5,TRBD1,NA,CASRGGQGLEETQYF,TGTGCCAGCAGGGGGGGACAGGGTTTAGAAGAGACCCAGTACTTC
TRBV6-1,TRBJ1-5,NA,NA,CASSEDRGYGNQPQHF,TGTGCCAGCAGTGAAGATCGGGGTTATGGCAATCAGCCCCAGCATTTT
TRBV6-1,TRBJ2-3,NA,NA,CASTPGSLGTDTQYF,TGTGCCAGCACCCCTGGGAGCTTAGGTACAGATACGCAGTATTTT
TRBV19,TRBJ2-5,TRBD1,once,CASSGTGLGQETQYF,TGTGCCAGTAGTGGGACAGGGCTGGGGCAAGAGACCCAGTACTTC
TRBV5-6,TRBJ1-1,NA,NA,CASSLGTGRDTEAFF,TGTGCCAGCAGCTTGGGTACAGGGAGAGACACTGAAGCTTTCTTT
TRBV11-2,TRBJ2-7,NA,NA,CASKTGPKDEQYF,TGTGCCAGCAAAACAGGGCCAAAGGACGAGCAGTACTTC
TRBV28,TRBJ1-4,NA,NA,CASNPGEGTNEKLFF,TGTGCCAGCAACCCCGGGGAGGGGACTAATGAAAAACTGTTTTTT
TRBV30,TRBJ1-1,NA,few,CAWSVSLNTEAFF,TGTGCCTGGAGTGTAAGCCTGAACACTGAAGCTTTCTTT
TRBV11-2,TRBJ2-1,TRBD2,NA,CASSPLYASGLEQFF,TGTGCCAGCAGCCCATTATATGCTAGCGGCTTGGAGCAGTTCTTC
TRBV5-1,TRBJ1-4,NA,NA,CASSLGGGDEKLFF,TGCGCCAGCAGCTTGGGAGGCGGGGATGAAAAACTGTTTTTT
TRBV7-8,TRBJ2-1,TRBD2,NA,CASSLDLAGMYEQFF,TGTGCCAGCAGCTTAGATCTAGCGGGAATGTATGAGCAGTTCTTC
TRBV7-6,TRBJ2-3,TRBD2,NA,CASSLAAGGVTDTQYF,TGTGCCAGCAGCTTGGCGGCGGGAGGGGTCACAGATACGCAGTATTTT
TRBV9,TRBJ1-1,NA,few,CASSVGDTEAFF,TGTGCCAGCAGCGTCGGGGACACTGAAGCTTTCTTT
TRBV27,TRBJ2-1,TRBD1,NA,CASRPRQGANNEQFF,TGTGCCAGTCGCCCCCGACAGGGGGCGAACAATGAGCAGTTCTTC
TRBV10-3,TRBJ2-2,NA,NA,CAISPAGGELFF,TGTGCCATCAGTCCAGCGGGCGGGGAGCTGTTTTTT
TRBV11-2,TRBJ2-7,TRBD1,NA,CASSWTGPMTYEQYF,TGTGCCAGCAGCTGGACAGGGCCCATGACCTACGAGCAGTACTTC
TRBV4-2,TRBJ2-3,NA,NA,CASSSNLGGYTDTQYF,TGTGCCAGCAGCTCAAATCTGGGCGGTTACACAGATACGCAGTATTTT
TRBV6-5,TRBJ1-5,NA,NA,CASSGRINQPQHF,TGTGCCAGCAGTGGACGGATCAATCAGCCCCAGCATTTT
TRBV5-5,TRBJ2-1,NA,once,CASSLEGQGYINEQFF,TGTGCCAGCAGCTTGGAGGGGCAGGGTTACATAAATGAGCAGTTCTTC
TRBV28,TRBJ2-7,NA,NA,CASRITGGGEQYF,TGTGCCAGCAGGATAACAGGGGGGGGCGAGCAGTACTTC
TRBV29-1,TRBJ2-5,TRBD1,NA,CSQTGGDETQYF,TGCAGTCAGACAGGGGGCGACGAGACCCAGTACTTC
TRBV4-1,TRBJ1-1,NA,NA,CASNRWGVNTEAFF,TGCGCCAGCAACCGATGGGGGGTGAACACTGAAGCTTTCTTT
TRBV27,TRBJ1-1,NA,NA,CASSEVGYTEAFF,TGTGCCAGCAGTGAGGTAGGGTACACTGAAGCTTTCTTT
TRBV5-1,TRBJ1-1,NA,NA,CASTPQVEGTEAFF,TGCGCCAGCACCCCTCAGGTTGAGGGGACTGAAGCTTTCTTT
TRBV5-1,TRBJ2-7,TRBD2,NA,CASSSSGRGTYEQYF,TGCGCCAGCAGCTCTAGCGGGAGAGGCACCTACGAGCAGTACTTC
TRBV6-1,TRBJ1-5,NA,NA,CASSEGREYSNQPQHF,TGTGCCAGCAGTGAGGGCAGGGAATATAGCAATCAGCCCCAGCATTTT
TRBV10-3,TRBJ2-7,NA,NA,CAISERIGDTAYEQYF,TGTGCCATCAGTGAGCGCATTGGTGACACTGCCTACGAGCAGTACTTC
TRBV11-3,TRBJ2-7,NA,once,CASSLGWGSHEQYF,TGTGCCAGCAGCTTAGGGTGGGGGTCCCACGAGCAGTACTTC
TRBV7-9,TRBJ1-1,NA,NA,CASSLEGGRRNTEAFF,TGTGCCAGCAGCTTGGAAGGGGGGAGGCGGAACACTGAAGCTTTCTTT